Listed below are T cell receptor beta chains from one sample, sequenced in a study of shared clonotypes between healthy human individuals. Profiling relied on immunoSEQ multiplex PCR, and the TCRdb table lists in-frame clones only, not all of them. The sample comprises around 1,000,000 clones, around three quarters of which are singletons, and roughly 0.82% rests with the top ten. The sequenced material came from memory CD4+ T cells from PBMCs. All receptors come from a man aged 18 to 30 in good health. Some clones in this sample may be carry-over from other donors' samples. CDR3s include the opening cysteine and the closing phenylalanine or tryptophan. The D gene is left open where the match is weak. Some rows mark clone size as missing; the rest say once, few, many or name a class of expanded clone.

j_call: TRBJ1-4
v_call: TRBV5-1
d_call: NA
clone_size: NA
cdr3_nt: TGCGCCAGCAGCTTGGACAGGGCCCTTGGAAAACTGTTTTTT
cdr3_aa: CASSLDRALGKLFF

j_call: TRBJ2-1
v_call: TRBV5-5
d_call: TRBD1
clone_size: few
cdr3_nt: TGTGCCAGCAGCCCCGTAAGGGGACAGGAGTACAATGAGCAGTTCTTC
cdr3_aa: CASSPVRGQEYNEQFF

j_call: TRBJ2-7
v_call: TRBV5-5
d_call: TRBD2
clone_size: NA
cdr3_nt: TGTGCCAGCAGCTTGGACCTGGGACTAGCGGGGTACTACGAGCAGTACTTC
cdr3_aa: CASSLDLGLAGYYEQYF

j_call: TRBJ2-5
v_call: TRBV19
d_call: NA
clone_size: NA
cdr3_nt: TGTGCCAGTAGTGGGGCCATTGGGACCCAGTACTTC
cdr3_aa: CASSGAIGTQYF

j_call: TRBJ2-7
v_call: TRBV14
d_call: NA
clone_size: NA
cdr3_nt: TGTGCCAGCAACCCTTTTGGGTGGGGGACCGAGCAGTACTTC
cdr3_aa: CASNPFGWGTEQYF

j_call: TRBJ2-5
v_call: TRBV7-9
d_call: NA
clone_size: NA
cdr3_nt: TGTGCCAGCAGCTATTTAAGGGGGACCAGGGGCGAGACCCAGTACTTC
cdr3_aa: CASSYLRGTRGETQYF

j_call: TRBJ1-2
v_call: TRBV7-2
d_call: NA
clone_size: once
cdr3_nt: TGTGCCAGCAGCTTAGCGGCAGGGGCTGGTTATGGCTACACCTTC
cdr3_aa: CASSLAAGAGYGYTF

j_call: TRBJ1-1
v_call: TRBV4-1
d_call: NA
clone_size: few
cdr3_nt: TGCGCCAGCAGCCCGACGACCCAAAGGAACACTGAAGCTTTCTTT
cdr3_aa: CASSPTTQRNTEAFF

j_call: TRBJ1-3
v_call: TRBV10-3
d_call: NA
clone_size: NA
cdr3_nt: TGTGCCATCAGTGAGGAGGGATCTGGAAACACCATATATTTT
cdr3_aa: CAISEEGSGNTIYF

j_call: TRBJ1-2
v_call: TRBV30
d_call: NA
clone_size: few
cdr3_nt: TGTGCCTGGACCAGAGGGAGCGGGAACTATGGCTACACCTTC
cdr3_aa: CAWTRGSGNYGYTF

j_call: TRBJ2-2
v_call: TRBV27
d_call: NA
clone_size: NA
cdr3_nt: TGTGCCAGCAGTTTATCTGCGGGGACCGGGGAGCTGTTTTTT
cdr3_aa: CASSLSAGTGELFF

j_call: TRBJ1-2
v_call: TRBV28
d_call: NA
clone_size: once
cdr3_nt: TGTGCCAGCAGTTTTCAGGGAGCCGCTAACTATGGCTACACCTTC
cdr3_aa: CASSFQGAANYGYTF

j_call: TRBJ2-2
v_call: TRBV11-1
d_call: NA
clone_size: NA
cdr3_nt: TGTGCCAGCAGCTCGCAGAGCGGCGCCGGGGAGCTGTTTTTT
cdr3_aa: CASSSQSGAGELFF

j_call: TRBJ2-7
v_call: TRBV5-1
d_call: TRBD2
clone_size: NA
cdr3_nt: TGCGCCAGCAGTCGAGCGGGAGGGCCAAACGAGCAGTACTTC
cdr3_aa: CASSRAGGPNEQYF

j_call: TRBJ1-1
v_call: TRBV14
d_call: NA
clone_size: few
cdr3_nt: TGTGCCAGCAGCCAAGATCGGTCAGGGGTGGGCACTGAAGCTTTCTTT
cdr3_aa: CASSQDRSGVGTEAFF

j_call: TRBJ1-2
v_call: TRBV7-6
d_call: TRBD1
clone_size: NA
cdr3_nt: TGTGCCAGCAGCGGAACAGGGGGCAGTGGCTACACCTTC
cdr3_aa: CASSGTGGSGYTF

j_call: TRBJ1-4
v_call: TRBV5-8
d_call: NA
clone_size: NA
cdr3_nt: TGTGCCAGCAGCTCCCCAGGGGCGGGGGAAAAACTGTTTTTT
cdr3_aa: CASSSPGAGEKLFF

j_call: TRBJ2-7
v_call: TRBV18
d_call: NA
clone_size: NA
cdr3_nt: TGTGCCAGCTCCGCGGGTTATAACTACGAGCAGTACTTC
cdr3_aa: CASSAGYNYEQYF

j_call: TRBJ1-1
v_call: TRBV6-6
d_call: NA
clone_size: NA
cdr3_nt: TGTGCCAGCAGTTACTCCGGCAGGGCGAACACTGAAGCTTTCTTT
cdr3_aa: CASSYSGRANTEAFF

j_call: TRBJ1-1
v_call: TRBV11-3
d_call: NA
clone_size: NA
cdr3_nt: TGTGCCAGCAGGCTCCCCCTATCACAGGGTAGAGTGAACACTGAAGCTTTCTTT
cdr3_aa: CASRLPLSQGRVNTEAFF

j_call: TRBJ2-2
v_call: TRBV9
d_call: TRBD2
clone_size: NA
cdr3_nt: TGTGCCAGCAGCCCAGGATCTAGCGGGAGCAAACCCGGGGAGCTGTTTTTT
cdr3_aa: CASSPGSSGSKPGELFF

j_call: TRBJ1-4
v_call: TRBV19
d_call: NA
clone_size: NA
cdr3_nt: TGTGCCAGTAAAAGAGCAGGGCTTAATGAAAAACTGTTTTTT
cdr3_aa: CASKRAGLNEKLFF

j_call: TRBJ1-3
v_call: TRBV30
d_call: NA
clone_size: NA
cdr3_nt: TGTGCCTGGAGTGTAGGGGGGGGACTGGGCCGTGGAAACACCATATATTTT
cdr3_aa: CAWSVGGGLGRGNTIYF

j_call: TRBJ2-7
v_call: TRBV28
d_call: NA
clone_size: few
cdr3_nt: TGTGCCAGCAGTTCCCGTACCTACGAGCAGTACTTC
cdr3_aa: CASSSRTYEQYF

j_call: TRBJ2-2
v_call: TRBV28
d_call: TRBD1
clone_size: once
cdr3_nt: TGTGCCAGCAGCCGCGGGACAGGGGGCGGAACCGGGGAGCTGTTTTTT
cdr3_aa: CASSRGTGGGTGELFF

j_call: TRBJ2-2
v_call: TRBV28
d_call: TRBD2
clone_size: NA
cdr3_nt: TGTGCCAGCAGTTTTGGGCTAGCGGGAGGGTCGGACACCGGGGAGCTGTTTTTT
cdr3_aa: CASSFGLAGGSDTGELFF

j_call: TRBJ1-5
v_call: TRBV18
d_call: TRBD1
clone_size: NA
cdr3_nt: TGTGCCAGCTCACGGGGACAGACCAATCAGCCCCAGCATTTT
cdr3_aa: CASSRGQTNQPQHF

j_call: TRBJ2-7
v_call: TRBV5-4
d_call: NA
clone_size: once
cdr3_nt: TGTGCCAGCAGCTTAGGTTCCGGCTACGAGCAGTACTTC
cdr3_aa: CASSLGSGYEQYF

j_call: TRBJ1-2
v_call: TRBV5-1
d_call: NA
clone_size: NA
cdr3_nt: TGCGCCAGCAGCTTAGAGGGAGGGATCTACACCTTC
cdr3_aa: CASSLEGGIYTF

j_call: TRBJ1-2
v_call: TRBV27
d_call: NA
clone_size: once
cdr3_nt: TGTGCCAGCAGTTTACGACAGGTCGGTGGCTACACCTTC
cdr3_aa: CASSLRQVGGYTF

j_call: TRBJ1-2
v_call: TRBV7-3
d_call: NA
clone_size: NA
cdr3_nt: TGTGCCAGCAGCCGTTCGCCCAACTATGGCTACACCTTC
cdr3_aa: CASSRSPNYGYTF

j_call: TRBJ1-1
v_call: TRBV30
d_call: NA
clone_size: NA
cdr3_nt: TGTGCCTGGAGTGGACAGGCTCTAATGAACACTGAAGCTTTCTTT
cdr3_aa: CAWSGQALMNTEAFF

j_call: TRBJ2-7
v_call: TRBV2
d_call: TRBD2
clone_size: NA
cdr3_nt: TGTGCCAGCAGTAGATCTAGCGGACGGGGATCCTACGAGCAGTACTTC
cdr3_aa: CASSRSSGRGSYEQYF

j_call: TRBJ2-7
v_call: TRBV7-9
d_call: NA
clone_size: NA
cdr3_nt: TGTGCCAGCAGCTTAGCTGCCCAGGGCTACGAGCAGTACTTC
cdr3_aa: CASSLAAQGYEQYF

j_call: TRBJ2-2
v_call: TRBV5-5
d_call: NA
clone_size: NA
cdr3_nt: TGTGCCAGCAGCTTCCTAGCGAGTACGGGCACCGGGGAGCTGTTTTTT
cdr3_aa: CASSFLASTGTGELFF

j_call: TRBJ2-3
v_call: TRBV2
d_call: NA
clone_size: NA
cdr3_nt: TGTGCCAGACGGGCCCTAGAGGATACGCAGTATTTT
cdr3_aa: CARRALEDTQYF

j_call: TRBJ1-3
v_call: TRBV7-8
d_call: NA
clone_size: once
cdr3_nt: TGTGCCAGCAGCACACAAAGCTCTGGAAACACCATATATTTT
cdr3_aa: CASSTQSSGNTIYF

j_call: TRBJ1-5
v_call: TRBV6-1
d_call: TRBD1
clone_size: NA
cdr3_nt: TGTGCCAGCAGCCTGACAGGGGATGATCAGCCCCAGCATTTT
cdr3_aa: CASSLTGDDQPQHF

j_call: TRBJ1-2
v_call: TRBV28
d_call: TRBD1
clone_size: NA
cdr3_nt: TGTGCCAGCAGTTTATGGACAGGGACTAACTATGGCTACACCTTC
cdr3_aa: CASSLWTGTNYGYTF

j_call: TRBJ1-1
v_call: TRBV10-3
d_call: NA
clone_size: NA
cdr3_nt: TGTGCCATCAGGGTGGCCCTGAGAGCAACCACTGAAGCTTTCTTT
cdr3_aa: CAIRVALRATTEAFF

j_call: TRBJ2-5
v_call: TRBV7-8
d_call: TRBD2
clone_size: NA
cdr3_nt: TGTGCCAGCAGCTTACCCGGACTAGCGGGGGGAGAGACCCAGTACTTC
cdr3_aa: CASSLPGLAGGETQYF

j_call: TRBJ2-7
v_call: TRBV7-3
d_call: TRBD1
clone_size: NA
cdr3_nt: TGTGCCAGCAGCTACACCGGGACAGGGGGTTACGAGCAGTACTTC
cdr3_aa: CASSYTGTGGYEQYF

j_call: TRBJ2-7
v_call: TRBV5-4
d_call: TRBD1
clone_size: few
cdr3_nt: TGTGCCAGCAGCGTAGACAGGGGGAGGGAGCAGTACTTC
cdr3_aa: CASSVDRGREQYF

j_call: TRBJ1-1
v_call: TRBV10-1
d_call: NA
clone_size: NA
cdr3_nt: TGCGCCAGCAGCCCCCGGGGGAACACTGAAGCTTTCTTT
cdr3_aa: CASSPRGNTEAFF

j_call: TRBJ1-1
v_call: TRBV5-1
d_call: NA
clone_size: NA
cdr3_nt: TGCGCCAGCAGCTTGTTTACGACCTCGAACACTGAAGCTTTCTTT
cdr3_aa: CASSLFTTSNTEAFF

j_call: TRBJ1-2
v_call: TRBV28
d_call: NA
clone_size: NA
cdr3_nt: TGTGCCAGCAGTTCCGCCGGGGGAGACTATGGCTACACCTTC
cdr3_aa: CASSSAGGDYGYTF

j_call: TRBJ1-2
v_call: TRBV6-5
d_call: NA
clone_size: NA
cdr3_nt: TGTGCCAGCAGTTCACAAAACAGGGACTTCTATGGCTACACCTTC
cdr3_aa: CASSSQNRDFYGYTF

j_call: TRBJ1-4
v_call: TRBV19
d_call: TRBD1
clone_size: NA
cdr3_nt: TGTGCCAGTAGTAACAGGGGGCGAGAAAAACTGTTTTTT
cdr3_aa: CASSNRGREKLFF

j_call: TRBJ1-1
v_call: TRBV9
d_call: NA
clone_size: NA
cdr3_nt: TGTGCCAGCAGCGTAGGGAGTAACACTGAAGCTTTCTTT
cdr3_aa: CASSVGSNTEAFF

j_call: TRBJ2-1
v_call: TRBV11-2
d_call: TRBD1
clone_size: NA
cdr3_nt: TGTGCCAGCAGCTTAGTTGGTCGGACAGGAAGCTACAATGAGCAGTTCTTC
cdr3_aa: CASSLVGRTGSYNEQFF

j_call: TRBJ1-4
v_call: TRBV9
d_call: NA
clone_size: NA
cdr3_nt: TGTGCCAGCAGCCGAGACGATGGGACGGATCTTGAAAAACTGTTTTTT
cdr3_aa: CASSRDDGTDLEKLFF

j_call: TRBJ2-7
v_call: TRBV11-3
d_call: NA
clone_size: many
cdr3_nt: TGTGCCAGCAGCTTAGTTTTCGGACCGGGCTACGAGCAGTACTTC
cdr3_aa: CASSLVFGPGYEQYF

j_call: TRBJ2-1
v_call: TRBV5-1
d_call: TRBD2
clone_size: NA
cdr3_nt: TGCGCCAGCAGCGCACGGACTAGCGGCAACAATGAGCAGTTCTTC
cdr3_aa: CASSARTSGNNEQFF

j_call: TRBJ2-7
v_call: TRBV6-1
d_call: NA
clone_size: NA
cdr3_nt: TGTGCCACGGACTTTCTTTACGAGCAGTACTTC
cdr3_aa: CATDFLYEQYF

j_call: TRBJ2-1
v_call: TRBV18
d_call: NA
clone_size: NA
cdr3_nt: TGTGCCAGCTCACCATTTAGCGGATCCAACAATGAGCAGTTCTTC
cdr3_aa: CASSPFSGSNNEQFF